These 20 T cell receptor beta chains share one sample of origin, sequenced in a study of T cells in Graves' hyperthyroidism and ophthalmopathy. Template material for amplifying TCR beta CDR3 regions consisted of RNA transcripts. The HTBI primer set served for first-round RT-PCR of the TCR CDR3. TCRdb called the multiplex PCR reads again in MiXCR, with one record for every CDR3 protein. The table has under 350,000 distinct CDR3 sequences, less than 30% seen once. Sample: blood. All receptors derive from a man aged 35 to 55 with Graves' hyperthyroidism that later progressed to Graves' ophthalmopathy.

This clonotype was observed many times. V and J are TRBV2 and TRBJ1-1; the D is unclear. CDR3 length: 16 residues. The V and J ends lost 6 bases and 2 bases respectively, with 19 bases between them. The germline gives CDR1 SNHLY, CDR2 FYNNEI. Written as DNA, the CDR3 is TGTGCCAGCAGGTACGGCGAGGGCAGCAATAACACTGAAGCTTTCTTT. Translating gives CASRYGEGSNNTEAFF.

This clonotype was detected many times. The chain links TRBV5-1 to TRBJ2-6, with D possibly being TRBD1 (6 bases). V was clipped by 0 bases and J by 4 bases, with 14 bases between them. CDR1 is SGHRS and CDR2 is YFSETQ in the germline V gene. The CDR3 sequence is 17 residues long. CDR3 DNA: TGCGCCAGCAGCTTGGATCCCAGGGGAAGCGGGGCCAACGTCCTGACTTTC. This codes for CASSLDPRGSGANVLTF.

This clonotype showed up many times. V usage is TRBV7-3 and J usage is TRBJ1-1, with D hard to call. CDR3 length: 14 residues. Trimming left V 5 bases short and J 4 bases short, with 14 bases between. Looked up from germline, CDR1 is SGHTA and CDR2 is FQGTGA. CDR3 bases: TGTGCCAGCAGCAAGCTAGGGCAGGCCACTGAAGCTTTCTTT. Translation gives CASSKLGQATEAFF.

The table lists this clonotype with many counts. This CDR3 reads CASSSETPGQGYEQYF. Here the CDR3 DNA reads TGTGCCAGCAGTTCGGAAACTCCGGGACAGGGCTACGAGCAGTACTTC. The chain uses TRBV27 and TRBJ2-7; the match to TRBD1 covers 9 bases. The length of the CDR3 is 16 residues. The germline CDR1 and CDR2 sequences are MNHEY and SMNVEV (reference sequence). With 4 bases clipped from V and 3 bases from J, the junction kept 10 bases outside the gene matches.

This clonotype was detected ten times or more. In DNA, the CDR3 is TGTGCCACCGCGACCAACATTGGCTACGAGCAGTACTTC. It translates to CATATNIGYEQYF. The chain employs TRBV7-9 and TRBJ2-7; D unresolved. Germline V gene lookup returns CDR1 SEHNR and CDR2 FQNEAQ (reference sequence). With 10 bases removed from V and 3 bases from J, the gap between germline ends came to 16 bases. The CDR3 is 13 residues long.

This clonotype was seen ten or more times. CDR3 region: CASSYPSTGAFSYEQYF. Here the CDR3 DNA reads TGTGCCAGCAGTTACCCCTCTACCGGGGCTTTCTCCTACGAGCAGTACTTC. V usage is TRBV6-5 and J usage is TRBJ2-7; the D call may be TRBD1 or TRBD2 (5 bases each). Germline V gene lookup returns CDR1 MNHEY and CDR2 SVGAGI. The V end was cut by 2 bases, the J end by 0 bases, with 17 bases between. CDR3 size: 17 residues.

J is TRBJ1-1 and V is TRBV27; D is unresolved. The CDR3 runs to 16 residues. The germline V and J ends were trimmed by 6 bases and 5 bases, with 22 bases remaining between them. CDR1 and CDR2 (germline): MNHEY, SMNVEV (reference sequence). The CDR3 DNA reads TGTGCCAGCAGCAGTCGTGGCCGGGTTGGAAGGACTGAAGCTTTCTTT. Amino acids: CASSSRGRVGRTEAFF.

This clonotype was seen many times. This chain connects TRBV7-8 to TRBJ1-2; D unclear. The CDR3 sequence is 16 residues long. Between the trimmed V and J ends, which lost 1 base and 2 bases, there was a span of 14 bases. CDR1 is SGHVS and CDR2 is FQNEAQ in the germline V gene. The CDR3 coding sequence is TGTGCCAGCAGCTTAGAGTTGGGCAGAATCAACTATGGCTACACCTTC. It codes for CASSLELGRINYGYTF.

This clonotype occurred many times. CDR3 sequence: CAWVFGGNTEAFF. The CDR3 nucleotides are TGTGCCTGGGTTTTCGGGGGGAACACTGAAGCTTTCTTT. The V call is TRBV30, the J call TRBJ1-1, with D possibly being TRBD1 (5 bases). This CDR3 contains 13 residues. The V gene lost 5 bases and the J gene lost 1 base, with 11 bases spanning the gap. Germline V gene data show CDR1 as GTSNPN and CDR2 as SVGIG (reference sequence).

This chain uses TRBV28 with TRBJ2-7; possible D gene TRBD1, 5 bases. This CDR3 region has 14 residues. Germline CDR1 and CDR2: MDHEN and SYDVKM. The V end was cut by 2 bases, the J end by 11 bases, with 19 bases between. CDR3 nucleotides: TGTGCCAGCAGTTTAGGGGCAGGGATAGCCCCAAAGTACTTC. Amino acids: CASSLGAGIAPKYF.

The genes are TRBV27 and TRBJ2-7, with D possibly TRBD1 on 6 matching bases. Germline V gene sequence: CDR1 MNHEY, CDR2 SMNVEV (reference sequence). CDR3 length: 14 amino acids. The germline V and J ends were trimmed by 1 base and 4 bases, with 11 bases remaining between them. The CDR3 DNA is TGTGCCAGCAGTTTATACAGGGCTTCGTACGAGCAGTACTTC. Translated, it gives CASSLYRASYEQYF.

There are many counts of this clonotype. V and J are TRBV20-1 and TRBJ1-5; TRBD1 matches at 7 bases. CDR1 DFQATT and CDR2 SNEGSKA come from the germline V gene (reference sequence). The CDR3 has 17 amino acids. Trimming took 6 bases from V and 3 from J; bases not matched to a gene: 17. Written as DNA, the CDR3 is TGCAGTGCCCTAGACCATCGGGGGACAGCCAACAATCAGCCCCAGCATTTT. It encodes CSALDHRGTANNQPQHF.

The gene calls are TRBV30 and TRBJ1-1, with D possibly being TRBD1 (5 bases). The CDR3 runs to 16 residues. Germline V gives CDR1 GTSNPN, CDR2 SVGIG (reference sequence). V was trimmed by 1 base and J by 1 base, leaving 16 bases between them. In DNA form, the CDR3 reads TGTGCCTGGAGTGGAGGGGAAGCGGGGGAGAACACTGAAGCTTTCTTT. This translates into CAWSGGEAGENTEAFF.

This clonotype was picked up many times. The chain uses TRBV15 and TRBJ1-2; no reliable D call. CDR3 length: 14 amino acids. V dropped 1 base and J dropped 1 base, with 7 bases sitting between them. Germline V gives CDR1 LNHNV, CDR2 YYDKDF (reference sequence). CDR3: CATSRGQINYGYTF. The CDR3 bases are TGTGCCACCAGCAGAGGACAAATTAACTATGGCTACACCTTC.

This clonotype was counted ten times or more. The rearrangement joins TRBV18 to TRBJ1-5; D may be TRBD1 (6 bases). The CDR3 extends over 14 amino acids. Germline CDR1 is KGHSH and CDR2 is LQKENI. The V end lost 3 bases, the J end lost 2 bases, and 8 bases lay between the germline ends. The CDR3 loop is CASSPDRRNQPQHF. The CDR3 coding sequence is TGTGCCAGCTCACCGGACAGACGCAATCAGCCCCAGCATTTT.

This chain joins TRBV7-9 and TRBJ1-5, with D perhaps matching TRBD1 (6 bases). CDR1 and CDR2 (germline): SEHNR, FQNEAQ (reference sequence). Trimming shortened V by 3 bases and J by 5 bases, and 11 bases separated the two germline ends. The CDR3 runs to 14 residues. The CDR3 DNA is TGTGCCAGCAGCTTTCAGGGGCTTGATCAGCCCCAGCATTTT. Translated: CASSFQGLDQPQHF.

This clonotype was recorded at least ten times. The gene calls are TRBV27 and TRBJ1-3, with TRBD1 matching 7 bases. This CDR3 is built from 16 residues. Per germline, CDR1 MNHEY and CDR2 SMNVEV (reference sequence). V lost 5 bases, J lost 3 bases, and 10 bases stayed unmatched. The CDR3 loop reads CASSPRQGFGGNTIYF. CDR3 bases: TGTGCCAGCAGTCCAAGACAGGGTTTCGGTGGAAACACCATATATTTT.

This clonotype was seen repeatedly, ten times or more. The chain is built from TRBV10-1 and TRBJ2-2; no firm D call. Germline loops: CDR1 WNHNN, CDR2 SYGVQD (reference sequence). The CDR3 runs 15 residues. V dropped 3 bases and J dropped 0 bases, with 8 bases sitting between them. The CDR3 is CASSDGVSNTGELFF. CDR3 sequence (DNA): TGCGCCAGCAGTGACGGCGTCTCGAACACCGGGGAGCTGTTTTTT.

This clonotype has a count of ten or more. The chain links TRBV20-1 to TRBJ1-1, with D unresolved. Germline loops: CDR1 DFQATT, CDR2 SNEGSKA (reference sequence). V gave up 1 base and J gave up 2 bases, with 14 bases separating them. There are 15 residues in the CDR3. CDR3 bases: TGCAGTGCTAGAGGCCAGCCTCCCCAAAACACTGAAGCTTTCTTT. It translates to CSARGQPPQNTEAFF.

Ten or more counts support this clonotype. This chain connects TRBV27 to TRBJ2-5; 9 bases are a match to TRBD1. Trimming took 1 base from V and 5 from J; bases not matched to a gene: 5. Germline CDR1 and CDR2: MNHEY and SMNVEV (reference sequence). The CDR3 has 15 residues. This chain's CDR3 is CASSLFGTGSETQYF. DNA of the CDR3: TGTGCCAGCAGTTTATTTGGGACAGGGTCGGAGACCCAGTACTTC.